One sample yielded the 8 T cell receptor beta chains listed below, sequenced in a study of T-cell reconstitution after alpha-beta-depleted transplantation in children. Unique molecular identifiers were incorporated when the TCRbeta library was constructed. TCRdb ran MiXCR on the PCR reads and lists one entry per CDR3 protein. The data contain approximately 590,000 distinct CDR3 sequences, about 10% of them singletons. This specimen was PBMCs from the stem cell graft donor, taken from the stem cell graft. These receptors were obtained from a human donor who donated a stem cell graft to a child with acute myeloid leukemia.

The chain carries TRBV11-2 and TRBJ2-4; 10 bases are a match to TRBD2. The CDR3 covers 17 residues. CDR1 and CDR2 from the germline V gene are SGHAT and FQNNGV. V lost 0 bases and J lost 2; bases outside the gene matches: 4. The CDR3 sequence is CASSLERTSGPKNIQYF. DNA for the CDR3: TGTGCCAGCAGCTTAGAGAGGACTAGCGGCCCCAAAAACATTCAGTACTTC. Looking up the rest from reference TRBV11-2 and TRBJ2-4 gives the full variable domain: EAGVAQSPRYKIIEKRQSVAFWCNPISGHATLYWYQQILGQGPKLLIQFQNNGVVDDSQLPKDRFSAERLKGVDSTLKIQPAKLEDSAVYLCASSLERTSGPKNIQYFGAGTRLSVL.

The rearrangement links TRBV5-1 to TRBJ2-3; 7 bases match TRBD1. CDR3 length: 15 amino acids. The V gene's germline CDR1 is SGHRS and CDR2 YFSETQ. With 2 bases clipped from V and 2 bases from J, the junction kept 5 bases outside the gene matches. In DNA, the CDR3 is TGCGCCAGCAGCTTCGGCAGGGGGACCACAGATACGCAGTATTTT. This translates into CASSFGRGTTDTQYF.

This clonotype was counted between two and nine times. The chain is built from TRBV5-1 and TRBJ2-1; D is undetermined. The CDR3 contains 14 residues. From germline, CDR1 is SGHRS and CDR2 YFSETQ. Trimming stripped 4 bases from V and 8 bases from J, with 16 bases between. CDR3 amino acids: CASSPGPARDEQFF. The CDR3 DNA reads TGCGCCAGCAGCCCCGGGCCTGCTAGGGATGAGCAGTTCTTC.

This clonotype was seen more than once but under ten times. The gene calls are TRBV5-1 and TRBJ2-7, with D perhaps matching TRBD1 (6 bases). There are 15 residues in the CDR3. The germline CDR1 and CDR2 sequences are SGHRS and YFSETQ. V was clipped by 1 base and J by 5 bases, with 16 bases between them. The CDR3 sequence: CASSLWQGRSHEQYF. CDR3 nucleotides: TGCGCCAGCAGCTTGTGGCAGGGGAGATCCCACGAGCAGTACTTC. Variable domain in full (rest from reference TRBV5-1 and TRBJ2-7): KAGVTQTPRYLIKTRGQQVTLSCSPISGHRSVSWYQQTPGQGLQFLFEYFSETQRNKGNFPGRFSGRQFSNSRSEMNVSTLELGDSALYLCASSLWQGRSHEQYFGPGTRLTVT.

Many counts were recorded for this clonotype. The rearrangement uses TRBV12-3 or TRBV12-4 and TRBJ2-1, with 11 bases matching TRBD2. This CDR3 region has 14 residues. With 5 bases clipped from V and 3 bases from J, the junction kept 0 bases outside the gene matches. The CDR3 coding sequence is TGTGCCAGCAGTGGACTAGCGGGCTACAATGAGCAGTTCTTC. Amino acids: CASSGLAGYNEQFF.

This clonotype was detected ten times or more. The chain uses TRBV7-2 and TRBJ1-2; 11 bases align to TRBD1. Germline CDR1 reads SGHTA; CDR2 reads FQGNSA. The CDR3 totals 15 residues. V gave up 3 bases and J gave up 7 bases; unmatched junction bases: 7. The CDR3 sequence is CASSFKGQGALGYTF. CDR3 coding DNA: TGTGCCAGCAGCTTCAAAGGACAGGGGGCGCTTGGCTACACCTTC.

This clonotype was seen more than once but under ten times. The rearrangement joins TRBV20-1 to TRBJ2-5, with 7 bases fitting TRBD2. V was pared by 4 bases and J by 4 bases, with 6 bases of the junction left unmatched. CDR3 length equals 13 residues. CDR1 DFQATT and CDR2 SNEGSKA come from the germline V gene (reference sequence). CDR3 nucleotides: TGCAGTGCTATGGGAGGGGCGACAGAGACCCAGTACTTC. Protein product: CSAMGGATETQYF.

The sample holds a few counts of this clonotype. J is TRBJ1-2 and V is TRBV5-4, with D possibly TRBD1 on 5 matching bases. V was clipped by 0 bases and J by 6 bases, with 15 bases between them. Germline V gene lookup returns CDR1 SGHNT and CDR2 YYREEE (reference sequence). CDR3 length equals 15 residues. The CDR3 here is CASSLEVGPGHGYTF. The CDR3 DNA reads TGTGCCAGCAGCTTGGAGGTAGGCCCGGGACATGGCTACACCTTC. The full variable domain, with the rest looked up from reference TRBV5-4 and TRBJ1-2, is ETGVTQSPTHLIKTRGQQVTLRCSSQSGHNTVSWYQQALGQGPQFIFQYYREEENGRGNFPPRFSGLQFPNYSSELNVNALELDDSALYLCASSLEVGPGHGYTFGSGTRLTVV.